This TCR beta chain stems from a study of Graves' ophthalmopathy and Graves' hyperthyroidism (dated by TCRdb to the late 2010s). General notes on the study: Peripheral blood was collected at initial diagnosis, prior to any treatment. To explore V-J signatures distinguishing ophthalmopathy from hyperthyroidism, a discovery set of 100 or so patients (roughly 42 ophthalmopathy, roughly 60 stable hyperthyroidism) was enrolled. To tell Graves' ophthalmopathy apart from Graves' hyperthyroidism, and to predict which patients would progress to ophthalmopathy, the study relied on TCR beta repertoire signatures. In total, some 130 blood samples were TCR-sequenced: around 42 ophthalmopathy, under 85 hyperthyroidism and around 17 hyperthyroidism-to-ophthalmopathy patients. Following sample collection, hyperthyroidism patients were given methimazole at a starting dose of 30 mg daily, and ophthalmopathy patients were given high-dose intravenous methylprednisolone. In a handful of hyperthyroidism patients, the T-cell repertoire of thyroid tissue was compared with the T-cell repertoire of blood. An independent validation cohort was composed of roughly 19 hyperthyroidism patients and around 16 patients who later progressed from hyperthyroidism to ophthalmopathy. The paper's findings and limits, for the study overall: No statistical method was used to set the sample size in advance, and the investigators knew which group each participant was assigned to. In validation, the model predicted ophthalmopathy progression with 70.59% sensitivity and roughly 72% specificity; 12 predicted patients were CT-confirmed with GO in a median of about 7.1 months. Most of the expanded thyroid clonotypes with a frequency above 0.001 were also detected in blood, and it was suggested that the thyroid immune response may be reflected by blood repertoires. The 13-signature model separated ophthalmopathy from stable hyperthyroidism with roughly 90% sensitivity and around 81% specificity in cross-validation, and 80%/75% in the test set.

In regard to this clonotype: Its specific antigen is unknown. No clone much larger than this one lies a single base away; base qualities are absent.

TCR beta CDR3 regions were amplified from RNA transcripts for repertoire sequencing. The first round was an RT-PCR using HTBI primers with the Qiagen OneStep RT-PCR kit, and this first round was followed by a second-round multiplex PCR, then size selection and purification. Libraries were sequenced on an Illumina HiSeq2000 using paired-end 100 bp reads. Processing in the source paper ran as follows. SOAPnuke was used for read processing, and reads with adapters, uncalled bases, a mean Phred below 15, or no exact constant-primer or identifier match were discarded. COPE v1.2.5 was used to merge the high-quality paired reads. Unique nucleotide sequences were defined as clonotypes and aligned to IMGT TRB V, D and J references using MiTCR v1.1. The analysis was limited to V-J combinations with a frequency above 0.0001, which together covered approximately 99% of repertoires. For each V-J combination, a TCR clonal expansion and chaos score was defined as F50 clonal expansion divided by the chaos observed in the TCRdist matrix. Welch's t-statistics and random forest were used to reduce features to over ten V-J combinations, which were fed into a naive Bayes classifier. The similarity between thyroid and blood repertoires was quantified using the Morisita-Horn index. The raw public reads went through TCRdb reprocessing: fastp at Q25, MiXCR clone calling, in-frame beta chains kept. Under each unique CDR3 protein, matching rows form one entry showing the most common genes and DNA. Clone size and V and J calls follow TCRdb, not the original study. The sample includes around 600,000 distinct CDR3 sequences, with just over 40% observed a single time. The ten largest make up over 2.5% of the sample.

A distance of 33 bases separates the germline ends of V and J, which lose 6 bases and 13 bases respectively. The germline V gene (reference sequence) sets CDR1 to PRHDT and CDR2 to FYEKMQ. The CDR3 runs 17 amino acids, cysteine and phenylalanine included. This entry keeps only the CDR3 DNA: 51 bases, framed from base 1. Ophthalmopathy patients had moderately to severely active disease, Clinical Activity Score of at least 3, NOSPECS grade of at least 4, and disease duration under 3 months. Patients with other autoimmune diseases, uncontrolled infections, pregnancy or lactation were excluded from the study. Clinical symptoms, serum thyroxine, TRAb, thyroid ultrasound and orbital computed tomography formed the basis of the diagnosis. Using Ficoll-Paque density gradient centrifugation, PBMCs were isolated from 8.5 to 10 ml of fresh peripheral blood. Trizol reagent was used to extract the total RNA, and its quality was then checked on an Agilent 2100 Bioanalyzer.

Sequenced input: peripheral blood. The receptor's source is an adult man with Graves' ophthalmopathy. Here the chain combines TRBV13 and TRBJ2-5; no D gene is confidently identified. The CDR3 corresponds to CASSDASFWGKISRRYF. Read as DNA, the sequence is TGTGCCAGCAGTGACGCATCGTTTTGGGGAAAAATATCACGCCGGTACTTC.